The source of this TCR beta chain is a study of T-cell reconstitution after alpha-beta-depleted transplantation in children. This clonotype occurred many times. No antigen is known for it. The CDR3 totals 12 residues. The V and J ends lost 4 bases and 5 bases respectively, with 11 bases between them. Germline V gives CDR1 SQVTM, CDR2 ANQGSEA. Notes on the study in general: As was reported, about two months after transplant, alpha-beta T cells came from several hundred expanded graft clones.

Unique molecular identifiers featured in how the TCRbeta library was prepared. One entry per CDR3 protein, called by TCRdb with MiXCR from the PCR reads. This sample has hundreds of thousands of distinct CDR3 sequences; 13% occur once, and the top ten carry 0.65% to 0.9%. This rearrangement joins TRBV29-1 to TRBJ1-1; D call uncertain. The sample here was PBMCs, taken before TCRalphabeta/CD19-depleted stem cell transplant. The receptor comes from a girl aged 2-10 years with congenital amegakaryocytic thrombocytopenia, due to receive a stem cell transplant. CDR3 protein: CSVGVGRTEAFF. The DNA of the CDR3 is TGCAGCGTTGGGGTAGGGAGAACTGAAGCTTTCTTT.